This T cell receptor beta chain was captured by sequencing in a study of CDR3 diversity in severe acne (dated by TCRdb to the late 2010s). With regard to this clonotype: What this receptor recognizes is not known. One base away there is no much larger clone; base qualities are not given.

Libraries were built with PCR. Sequencing was carried out with an Illumina HiSeq 2000. TCRdb's own reprocessing of the public reads used fastp at Q25 and MiXCR and kept productive beta chains. Here each entry gathers all rows of one CDR3 protein and keeps the most common genes and DNA. This sample has approximately 97,000 distinct CDR3 sequences in its table, and about half of those were observed once. 9.5% to 15% of the sample is held by the ten biggest clonotypes. The germline V gene encodes CDR1 MGHDK and CDR2 SYGVNS. The CDR3 numbers 16 residues from cysteine through phenylalanine. Just CDR3 DNA is preserved here, 48 bases in frame from base 1. The V end loses 5 bases and the J end loses 9 bases, and a stretch of 20 bases separates them.

The sequenced material came from blood. The sequence was obtained from a male donor with acne. Rearrangement joined TRBV25-1 to TRBJ1-6, with the D gene not confidently named. CDR3 region: CASSSNLDFTSSPLHF. The nucleotide sequence is TGTGCCAGCAGTTCAAACCTCGACTTTACCTCTTCACCCCTCCACTTT.